This T cell receptor beta chain appears in the sequencing data of a study of regulatory T cells in long-lasting Graves disease (dated by TCRdb to the early 2020s). At the level of the whole study: To count as having persistent Graves' disease, a patient had to have received antithyroid drug treatment for over 5 years with TSH receptor autoantibodies remaining persistently positive. Peripheral blood TCR sequencing and RNA sequencing compared persistent Graves' disease patients with newly diagnosed Graves' disease patients. A total of around 35 samples underwent TCR sequencing: some 13 from persistent and roughly 20 from newly diagnosed Graves' disease patients. On average, persistent Graves' disease patients in the clinical cohort had been on antithyroid drugs for about 9.7 years. The study was registered as a clinical trial and conducted in China. Overall study outcomes, separate from this receptor: Only the TCR beta chain was sequenced and analyzed. More public clonotypes were shared among persistent patients (around 3,000) than among newly diagnosed patients (under 1,000). The authors acknowledged the small sample size as a limitation that may reduce accuracy. Because the primary lesion, thyroid tissue, could not be accessed, the study looked at peripheral blood alone. Compared with newly diagnosed patients, persistent Graves' disease patients had lower TCR Shannon entropy and fewer highly expanded clones, which suggests clonal expansion. Preferential use of TRBV28, TRBJ1-2 and TRBJ2-5 was observed in persistent disease, whereas TRBV20-1 and TRBJ2-1 were favored in newly diagnosed disease.

Library preparation employed multiplex PCR. The sequencer was an Illumina HiSeq 4000. To build TCR beta libraries, CDR3 regions were amplified by Arm-PCR using iRepertoire HTBI primers. Gel purification was performed on PCR products prior to sequencing. In the paper's pipeline: Gene usage analysis of CDR3 amino acid clonotypes used the 60 to 75 TRBV and 14 to 15 TRBJ segments found across samples. COPE and FqMerger were used to merge the filtered high-quality paired reads into contigs. BLAST was used to align contigs to IMGT TRBV, TRBD and TRBJ reference genes, with CDR3 defined following IMGT. Any clonotype with a frequency above 0.1% was counted as a highly expanded clone. Repertoire diversity was measured by Shannon entropy, and V-J evenness by the Gini coefficient. Clonotypes shared by more than one individual were considered public. TCRdb reworked the public reads: Q25 trimming with fastp, MiXCR clone assembly, productive beta chains retained. Identical CDR3 proteins give one entry, which carries the most common genes and DNA. TCRdb's processing, not the study's, gives the V and J calls here. The sample table shows about 290,000 distinct CDR3 sequences, and roughly a fifth are seen once. The ten biggest clones cover roughly three fifths of the sample.

Sample time point, as interpreted from the label and publication: persistent/refractory GD, antithyroid drugs over 5 years with positive TRAb. For both TCR sequencing and RNA sequencing, RNA was extracted from PBMCs using TRIzol. The diagnosis of Graves' disease followed American Thyroid Association guidelines. Patients for the study were recruited at an endocrinology department in Xi'an, China. Each patient gave 8.5 to 9.5 milliliters of peripheral blood, collected in an EDTA anticoagulant tube. Ficoll Paque Plus density gradient separation was used to isolate PBMCs, and no further T cell sorting was done. RNA quality was checked with an Agilent 2100 Bioanalyzer and agarose gel, and concentration with a NanoDrop 2000. As concerns this clonotype: What antigen it recognizes has not been identified. Base qualities are not provided; no much larger clone lies one nucleotide away.

V is cut back by 2 bases and J by 2 bases, with 10 bases in the junction unmatched. The CDR3 starts with the cysteine, ends with the phenylalanine, and has 17 residues. The kept DNA is CDR3 alone, 51 bases in frame from the first base. The CDR1 and CDR2 encoded by the germline V gene are SGHDT and YYEEEE. This sequence uses TRBV5-6 and TRBJ2-7; 10 of the junction bases match TRBD1. This clonotype was sampled from a female donor with Graves disease. Sample: peripheral blood mononuclear cells (PBMCs), taken when the disease was refractory, from a patient treated with antithyroid drugs. This receptor has the CDR3 CASSFRTGGTLTYEQYF. The nucleotides read TGTGCCAGCAGCTTTAGGACAGGGGGGACTCTTACCTACGAGCAGTACTTC.